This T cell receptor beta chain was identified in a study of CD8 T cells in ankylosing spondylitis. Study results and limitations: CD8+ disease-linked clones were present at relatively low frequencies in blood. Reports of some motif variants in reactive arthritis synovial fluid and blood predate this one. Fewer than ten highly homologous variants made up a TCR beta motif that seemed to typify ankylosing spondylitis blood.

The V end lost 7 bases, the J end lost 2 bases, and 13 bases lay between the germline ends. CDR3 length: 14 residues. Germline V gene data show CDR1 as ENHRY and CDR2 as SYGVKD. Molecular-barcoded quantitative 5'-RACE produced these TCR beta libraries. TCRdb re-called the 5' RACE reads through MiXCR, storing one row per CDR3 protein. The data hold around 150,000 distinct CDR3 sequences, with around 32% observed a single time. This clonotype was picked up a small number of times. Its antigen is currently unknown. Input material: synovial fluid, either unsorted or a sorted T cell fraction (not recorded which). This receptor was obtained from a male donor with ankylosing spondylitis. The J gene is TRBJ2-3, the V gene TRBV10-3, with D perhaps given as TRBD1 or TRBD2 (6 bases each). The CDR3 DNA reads TGTGCCATCATGGGGGGCCGGGACACAGATACGCAGTATTTT. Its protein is CAIMGGRDTDTQYF.